This T cell receptor beta chain was profiled in a study of T cell changes during pregnancy in multiple sclerosis. CDR1 and CDR2 from the germline V gene are MNHNY and SVGAGI (reference sequence). This CDR3 is built from 15 residues. V trimming: 6 bases; J trimming: 3 bases; junction bases outside the gene matches: 10. Using immunoSEQ multiplex PCR, the repertoire was profiled, and TCRdb retains in-frame clones only, with some absent. In the table there are over 40,000 clones, 88% of which are singletons. V is TRBV6-6 and J is TRBJ1-1; TRBD1 agrees at 7 bases. The sequenced sample was peripheral blood, obtained in the first trimester of pregnancy. This receptor was identified in a female donor in good health, enrolled as a control in a pregnancy study. The CDR3 loop is CASREQGTQDTEAFF. Written as DNA, the CDR3 is TGTGCCAGCAGAGAACAGGGGACCCAAGACACTGAAGCTTTCTTT.